Shown below are 17 T cell receptor beta chains from a single sample sequenced in a study of cytotoxic CD8 clonotypes in ibrutinib-treated CLL. Some clones are missing from TCRdb's copy, which holds only in-frame ones; the method was immunoSEQ multiplex PCR. The sample consists of some 14,000 clones, more than 60% of them appearing once. The sample was PBMCs, taken before ibrutinib treatment. The receptor set was obtained from a human donor with chronic lymphocytic leukemia.

The chain joins TRBV7-2 to TRBJ2-3; 10 positions match TRBD2. The CDR3 contains 16 residues. Per germline, CDR1 SGHTA and CDR2 FQGNSA. V lost 4 bases to trimming and J lost 2 bases; unmatched junction nucleotides: 6. CDR3 bases: TGTGCCAGCAGCTGGGCTAGCGGGGGCCCCACAGATACGCAGTATTTT. Residues: CASSWASGGPTDTQYF.

The genes are TRBV9 and TRBJ1-4; D not certain. Germline values: CDR1 SGDLS, CDR2 YYNGEE. V was trimmed by 4 bases and J by 4 bases, leaving 14 bases between them. The CDR3 totals 15 residues. The CDR3 spells CASSPRTGLNEKLFF. CDR3 nucleotide sequence: TGTGCCAGCAGCCCAAGGACCGGACTTAATGAAAAACTGTTTTTT.

The CDR3 loop is CAWLGGPAWTQYF. CDR3 bases: TGTGCCTGGTTGGGGGGTCCCGCGTGGACGCAGTATTTT. The chain recombines TRBV30 with TRBJ2-3, with TRBD2 as a possible D gene (6 bases). The CDR3 loop spans 13 amino acids. Trimming removed 5 bases at V and 9 bases at J, with 18 bases between. Germline lookup yields CDR1 GTSNPN and CDR2 SVGIG (reference sequence).

The chain joins TRBV6-5 to TRBJ1-4, with TRBD1 matching 7 bases. J lost 14 bases, V lost 6 bases, and 15 bases had no gene match. Germline V gene data show CDR1 as MNHEY and CDR2 as SVGAGI. The CDR3 sequence is 14 residues long. CDR3 region: CASRPRDSPLGLFF. The DNA of the CDR3 is TGTGCCAGCAGACCCCGGGACAGTCCCCTGGGGCTGTTTTTT.

CDR3 DNA: TGTGCCAGCAGCTCGACAGGGAACGTGGGGAATGAGCAGTTCTTC. Translation gives CASSSTGNVGNEQFF. V is TRBV28 and J is TRBJ2-1, with TRBD1 matching 7 bases. The CDR3 covers 15 residues. The germline CDR1 and CDR2 sequences are MDHEN and SYDVKM. With V trimmed by 6 bases and J by 7 bases, 12 bases remained unmatched.

J is TRBJ2-7 and V is TRBV10-2, with 12 bases that match TRBD2. Germline CDR1 reads WSHSY; CDR2 reads SAAADI. The CDR3 extends over 18 amino acids. The V gene end was trimmed by 3 bases and the J gene end by 4 bases; junction bases not matched to a gene: 13. The CDR3 bases are TGCGCCAGCAGTGACCCTCGAGCGGCTAGCGGGAGGGGGTACGAGCAGTACTTC. Translation: CASSDPRAASGRGYEQYF.

On this clone itself: This same CDR3 is encoded by further DNA sequences in the sample. This chain links TRBV30 with TRBJ2-7; D assignment may be TRBD1 or TRBD2 (5 bases each). The V end was cut by 0 bases, the J end by 5 bases, with 5 bases between. This CDR3 has 11 residues. Per germline, CDR1 GTSNPN and CDR2 SVGIG (reference sequence). CDR3 in amino acids: CAWSVGDEQYF. Here the CDR3 DNA reads TGTGCCTGGAGTGTGGGGGACGAGCAGTACTTC.

This clone appeared once. This chain uses TRBV5-1 with TRBJ2-2, with 7 nucleotides matching TRBD2. The CDR3 has 13 residues. Germline V gives CDR1 SGHRS, CDR2 YFSETQ. The V gene end was trimmed by 7 bases and the J gene end by 3 bases; junction bases not matched to a gene: 3. CDR3 nucleotides: TGCGCCAGCGGCCGGGGGGACACCGGGGAGCTGTTTTTT. Translated: CASGRGDTGELFF.

The table lists this clone with a few counts. The chain joins TRBV4-2 to TRBJ2-2; D is tentatively TRBD1 or TRBD2 (5 bases each). Trimming removed 3 bases at V and 2 bases at J, with 10 bases between. Germline CDR1 reads LGHNA; CDR2 reads YNFKEQ. The CDR3 runs to 15 residues. CDR3 bases: TGTGCCAGCAGCCATGGGGGAGTCAACACCGGGGAGCTGTTTTTT. As protein: CASSHGGVNTGELFF.

The chain employs TRBV6-6 and TRBJ2-5; tentatively, D is TRBD1 (6 bases). V shed 5 bases and J shed 1 base, with 11 bases lying between them. This CDR3 spans 14 amino acids. The germline gives CDR1 MNHNY, CDR2 SVGAGI (reference sequence). Here the CDR3 reads CASSTQGSQETQYF. CDR3 bases: TGTGCCAGCAGTACCCAGGGGTCCCAAGAGACCCAGTACTTC.

This chain connects TRBV6-5 to TRBJ1-3; D unresolved. The CDR3 consists of 13 residues. V was shortened by 7 bases and J by 1 base, with 8 bases between the two germline ends. Per the germline V gene, CDR1 is MNHEY and CDR2 is SVGAGI. The CDR3, as DNA: TGTGCCAGCACGGACCCGTCTGGAAACACCATATATTTT. Translation: CASTDPSGNTIYF.

The J gene is TRBJ1-1, the V gene TRBV18; D might be TRBD1 (6 bases). The germline V and J ends were trimmed by 6 bases and 4 bases, with 9 bases remaining between them. Per germline, CDR1 KGHSH and CDR2 LQKENI. The CDR3 runs to 12 residues. CDR3 loop: CASSRGATEAFF. CDR3 DNA: TGTGCCAGCTCGCGGGGGGCCACTGAAGCTTTCTTT.

The chain joins TRBV5-4 to TRBJ1-4; D is ambiguous. The CDR3 loop spans 13 amino acids. Trimming cost V 4 bases and J 6 bases, with 10 bases left between them. Per germline, CDR1 SGHNT and CDR2 YYREEE (reference sequence). In DNA form, the CDR3 reads TGTGCCAGCAGCCCCTCCCGGGATGAAAAACTGTTTTTT. Its protein is CASSPSRDEKLFF.

The genes are TRBV29-1 and TRBJ2-5; the match to TRBD1 covers 10 bases. Losses at the gene ends were 6 bases for V and 5 bases for J; bases not matched to a gene: 9. The V gene's germline CDR1 is SQVTM and CDR2 ANQGSEA. The CDR3 is 14 amino acids. In DNA, the CDR3 is TGCAGCGTGGGGGGACAGGGGTCTGACGAGACCCAGTACTTC. Translation gives CSVGGQGSDETQYF.

Regarding this clone: This sample includes further DNA sequences coding for the same CDR3. In nucleotides, the CDR3 is TGTGCCAGTAGTATCACCGGGACAGGTGCATACGAGCAGTACTTC. This sequence encodes CASSITGTGAYEQYF. This chain links TRBV19 with TRBJ2-7, with 8 bases that match TRBD1. Germline values: CDR1 LNHDA, CDR2 SQIVND (reference sequence). The CDR3 runs 15 residues. Germline trimming cut 3 bases from V and 4 bases from J; bases unmatched to any gene: 8.

The chain links TRBV11-3 to TRBJ2-2, with TRBD1 matching over 11 bases. This CDR3 has 17 residues. Germline V CDR1 and CDR2: SGHNT, YENEEA. V lost 1 base to trimming and J lost 8 bases; unmatched junction nucleotides: 9. The CDR3 loop reads CASSLAPGQGGTGELFF. CDR3 DNA: TGTGCCAGCAGCTTAGCACCGGGACAGGGGGGAACTGGGGAGCTGTTTTTT.

The V and J genes are TRBV6-1 and TRBJ2-3; weak D call: TRBD2 (5 bases). From germline, CDR1 is MNHNS and CDR2 SASEGT. This CDR3 is built from 12 residues. Trimming stripped 6 bases from V and 4 bases from J, with 8 bases between. The CDR3 nucleotides read TGTGCCAGCAGGCCCGGGGCAGATACGCAGTATTTT. Its translation: CASRPGADTQYF.